The clone carrying this T cell receptor (beta chain) was detected ten times or more. The antigen remains undetermined. This entry is derived from a study of blood T cells in healthy people across ages. Notes on the study in general: The unknown donor CMV status may have confounded expanded clonotype changes. The fall in TCR beta diversity per million T cells was roughly linear with age.

Germline V gene data show CDR1 as SGHTA and CDR2 as FQGNSA. Trimming took 1 base from V and 5 from J, leaving 8 bases between them. This CDR3 has 13 residues. With each sample, at least 5 micrograms of total RNA were extracted. With a J-beta primer mix and a sample-barcoded 5' primer, a second PCR ran roughly 7 to 11 cycles. TCRdb redid the calling of the 5' RACE reads with MiXCR, one entry per CDR3 protein. The table lists roughly 680,000 distinct CDR3 sequences, roughly half of them singletons. The material sequenced was blood. This sequence joins TRBV7-2 and TRBJ1-1; maybe TRBD1 (5 bases). The sequence was obtained from a woman older than 75 in good health. The chain's CDR3 is CASSLGRETEAFF. Here the CDR3 DNA reads TGTGCCAGCAGCTTAGGCAGGGAAACTGAAGCTTTCTTT.